These 8 T cell receptor beta chains originate from one sample sequenced in a study of identical twins. TCRdb passed the 5' RACE reads through MiXCR, listing each CDR3 protein once. The data contain 640,000 or so distinct CDR3 sequences, over 5% of them singletons. Sequencing used naive T cells sorted from blood. These TCRs come from a man aged 18 to 35 in good health.

In its sample, this clonotype was seen many times. The genes are TRBV7-8 and TRBJ2-1; perhaps TRBD1 as D (6 bases). CDR1 and CDR2 (germline): SGHVS, FQNEAQ. The CDR3 runs to 11 residues. Between the trimmed V and J ends, which lost 5 bases and 15 bases, there was a span of 14 bases. CDR3 region: CASSPSGEPFF. The DNA for the CDR3 is TGTGCCAGCAGCCCATCAGGGGAACCGTTCTTC.

This clonotype was counted ten times or more. The rearrangement links TRBV5-1 to TRBJ2-1, with 7 bases that match TRBD2. The germline CDR1 and CDR2 sequences are SGHRS and YFSETQ. The V and J ends lost 4 bases and 0 bases, in that order; junction bases with no gene match: 4. The CDR3 extends over 15 amino acids. The chain's CDR3 is CASSRGEGSYNEQFF. In DNA form, the CDR3 reads TGCGCCAGCAGCAGAGGGGAGGGCTCCTACAATGAGCAGTTCTTC.

The V and J genes are TRBV7-3 and TRBJ2-3; D not resolved. Germline V gives CDR1 SGHTA, CDR2 FQGTGA. The CDR3 runs to 13 residues. V was shortened by 2 bases and J by 5 bases, with 8 bases between the two germline ends. This chain's CDR3 is CASSLDMRDTQYF. The CDR3 DNA is TGTGCCAGCAGCTTAGACATGCGAGATACGCAGTATTTT.

This clonotype was recorded at least ten times. The chain is built from TRBV5-5 and TRBJ1-4, with D unresolved. CDR3 length: 14 residues. Germline V gene data show CDR1 as SGHKS and CDR2 as YYEKEE (reference sequence). Trimming left V 0 bases short and J 4 bases short, with 7 bases between. As DNA, the CDR3 is TGTGCCAGCAGCTTGGAACGGCATAATGAAAAACTGTTTTTT. Translated, it gives CASSLERHNEKLFF. The variable domain in full, completed from reference TRBV5-5 and TRBJ1-4, reads DAGVTQSPTHLIKTRGQQVTLRCSPISGHKSVSWYQQVLGQGPQFIFQYYEKEERGRGNFPDRFSARQFPNYSSELNVNALLLGDSALYLCASSLERHNEKLFFGSGTQLSVL.

The table lists this clonotype with many counts. This chain connects TRBV28 to TRBJ2-3; 7 nucleotides align to TRBD2. The CDR3 extends over 17 amino acids. With 5 bases clipped from V and 2 bases from J, the junction kept 13 bases outside the gene matches. CDR1 and CDR2 from the germline V gene are MDHEN and SYDVKM. CDR3 in amino acids: CASSTLKRGELTDTQYF. The CDR3 DNA sequence: TGTGCCAGCAGTACTCTAAAACGGGGGGAACTCACAGATACGCAGTATTTT.

V and J are TRBV7-9 and TRBJ2-1, with 14 bases fitting TRBD2. The CDR3 loop spans 15 amino acids. Germline loops: CDR1 SEHNR, CDR2 FQNEAQ (reference sequence). Unmatched junction bases numbered 6, after V lost 4 bases and J lost 10 bases. The CDR3 DNA reads TGTGCCAGCAGCTCTCCGGGACTAGCGGGAGAAGAGCAGTTCTTC. Protein sequence: CASSSPGLAGEEQFF.

This clonotype came up many times. The chain combines TRBV5-1 with TRBJ2-1; no firm D call. Germline V gives CDR1 SGHRS, CDR2 YFSETQ. The CDR3 totals 15 residues. Trimming pared 1 base from V and 2 bases from J, leaving 10 bases between. The CDR3 loop reads CASSLIGPPYNEQFF. Here the CDR3 DNA reads TGCGCCAGCAGCTTGATCGGGCCTCCCTACAATGAGCAGTTCTTC.

In the case of this clonotype: Sequence at one end of the junction differs from germline and may be a read error. V is TRBV20-1 and J is TRBJ2-2; TRBD1 matches 8 bases. Per the germline V gene, CDR1 is DFQATT and CDR2 is SNEGSKA (reference sequence). The CDR3 loop spans 15 amino acids. The CDR3 loop reads CSARAWTGNAGELFF. The CDR3 DNA follows: TGCAGTGCTAGGGCTTGGACAGGGAACGCCGGGGAGCTGTTTTTT.